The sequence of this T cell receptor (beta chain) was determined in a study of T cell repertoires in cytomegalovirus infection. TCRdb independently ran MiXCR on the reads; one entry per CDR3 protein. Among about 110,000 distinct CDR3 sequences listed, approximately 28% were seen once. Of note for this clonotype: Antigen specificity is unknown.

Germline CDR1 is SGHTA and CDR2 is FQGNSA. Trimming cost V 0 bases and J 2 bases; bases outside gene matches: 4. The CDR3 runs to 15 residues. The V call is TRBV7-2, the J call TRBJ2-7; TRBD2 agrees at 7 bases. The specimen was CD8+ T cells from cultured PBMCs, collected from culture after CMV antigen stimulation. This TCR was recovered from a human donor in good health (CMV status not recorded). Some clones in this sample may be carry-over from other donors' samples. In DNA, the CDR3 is TGTGCCAGCAGCTTAGCGGCGGGGGAGACCTACGAGCAGTACTTC. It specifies CASSLAAGETYEQYF.